Detailed here is one T cell receptor (beta chain). The target antigen is unknown. Germline trimming cut 1 base from V and 4 bases from J; bases unmatched to any gene: 16. CDR3 length: 18 residues. The V gene's germline CDR1 is MDHEN and CDR2 SYDVKM. This specimen comes from a study of siplizumab effects on memory and regulatory T cells. General study results and limits: The study found naive T cells seemingly more diverse than memory cells and seemingly major alloresponse contributors. Assignment to unstimulated subsets succeeded for only a minor fraction of the alloreactive clones.

The data were produced by immunoSEQ multiplex PCR, yet TCRdb's version contains in-frame clones alone and is incomplete. The sample contains around 100,000 clones, 94% of which appear only once. The sequence was obtained from a human donor in good health. The rearrangement links TRBV28 to TRBJ2-7; 7 bases are a match to TRBD2. The material sequenced was Tregs sorted from blood. The CDR3 DNA follows: TGTGCCAGCAGTTTATACGCAGCCGCTGGGGGGGGGATGTACGAGCAGTACTTC. This gives the protein CASSLYAAAGGGMYEQYF.